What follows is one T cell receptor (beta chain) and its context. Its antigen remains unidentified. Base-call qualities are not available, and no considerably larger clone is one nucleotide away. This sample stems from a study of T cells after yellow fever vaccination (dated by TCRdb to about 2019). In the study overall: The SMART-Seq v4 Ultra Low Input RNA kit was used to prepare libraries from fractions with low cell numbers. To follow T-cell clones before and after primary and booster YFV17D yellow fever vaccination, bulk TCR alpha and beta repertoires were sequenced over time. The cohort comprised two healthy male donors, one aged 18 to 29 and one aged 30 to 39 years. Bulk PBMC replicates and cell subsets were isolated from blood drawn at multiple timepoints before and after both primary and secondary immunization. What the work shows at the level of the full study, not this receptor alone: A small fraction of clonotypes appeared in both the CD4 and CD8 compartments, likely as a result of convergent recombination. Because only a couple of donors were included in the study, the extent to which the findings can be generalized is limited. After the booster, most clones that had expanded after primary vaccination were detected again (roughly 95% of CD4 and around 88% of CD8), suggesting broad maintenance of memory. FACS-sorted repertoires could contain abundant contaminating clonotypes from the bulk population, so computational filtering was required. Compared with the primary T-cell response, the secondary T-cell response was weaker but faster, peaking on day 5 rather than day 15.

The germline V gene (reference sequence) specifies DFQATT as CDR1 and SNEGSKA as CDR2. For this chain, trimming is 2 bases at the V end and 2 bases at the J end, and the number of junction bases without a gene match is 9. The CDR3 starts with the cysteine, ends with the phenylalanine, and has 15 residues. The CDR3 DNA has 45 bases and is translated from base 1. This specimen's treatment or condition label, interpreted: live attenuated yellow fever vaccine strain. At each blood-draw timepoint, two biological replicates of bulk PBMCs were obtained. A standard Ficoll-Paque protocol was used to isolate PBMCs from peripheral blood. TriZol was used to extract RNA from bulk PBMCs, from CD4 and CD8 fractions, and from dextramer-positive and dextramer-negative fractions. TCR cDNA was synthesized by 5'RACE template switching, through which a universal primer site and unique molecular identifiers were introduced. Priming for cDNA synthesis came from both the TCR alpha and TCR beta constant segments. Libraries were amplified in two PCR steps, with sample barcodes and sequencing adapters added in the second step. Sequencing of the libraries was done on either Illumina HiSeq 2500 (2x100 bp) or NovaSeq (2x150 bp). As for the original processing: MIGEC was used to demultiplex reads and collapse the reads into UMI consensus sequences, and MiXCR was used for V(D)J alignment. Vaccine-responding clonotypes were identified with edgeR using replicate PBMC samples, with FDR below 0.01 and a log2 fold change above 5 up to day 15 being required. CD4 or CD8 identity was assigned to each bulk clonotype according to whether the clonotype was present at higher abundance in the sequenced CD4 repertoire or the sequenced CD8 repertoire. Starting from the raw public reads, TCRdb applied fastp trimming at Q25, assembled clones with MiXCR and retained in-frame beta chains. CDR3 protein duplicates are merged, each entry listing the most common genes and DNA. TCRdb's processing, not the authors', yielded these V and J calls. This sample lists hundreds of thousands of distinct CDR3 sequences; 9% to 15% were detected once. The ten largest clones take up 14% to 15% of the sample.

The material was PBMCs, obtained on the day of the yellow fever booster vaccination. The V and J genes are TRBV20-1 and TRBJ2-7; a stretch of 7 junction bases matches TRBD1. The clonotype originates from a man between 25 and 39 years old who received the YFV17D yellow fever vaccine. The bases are TGCAGTGCTAGAAACCCGGACAGGACACCCTACGAGCAGTACTTC. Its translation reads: CSARNPDRTPYEQYF.